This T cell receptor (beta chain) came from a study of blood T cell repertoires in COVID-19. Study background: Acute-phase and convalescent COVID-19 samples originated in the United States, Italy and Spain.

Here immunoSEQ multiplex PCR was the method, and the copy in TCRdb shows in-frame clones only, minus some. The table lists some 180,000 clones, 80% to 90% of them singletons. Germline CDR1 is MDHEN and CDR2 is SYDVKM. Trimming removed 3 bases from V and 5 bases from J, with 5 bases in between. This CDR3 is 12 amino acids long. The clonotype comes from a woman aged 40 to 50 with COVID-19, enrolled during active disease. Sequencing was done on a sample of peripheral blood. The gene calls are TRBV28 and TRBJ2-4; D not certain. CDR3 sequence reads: CASSFSENIQYF. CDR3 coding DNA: TGTGCCAGCAGTTTCTCGGAAAACATTCAGTACTTC.